A single sample gave rise to the 29 T cell receptor beta chains below, sequenced in a study of PD-1 blockade in classical Hodgkin lymphoma. There was relapse after autologous stem cell transplantation in every patient, and there was variation in brentuximab vedotin exposure. Purification of CD4+ T cells from thawed PBMCs was achieved by magnetic negative selection. TCRdb's copy holds only in-frame clones and misses some; the assay was immunoSEQ multiplex PCR. Of approximately 9,600 clones listed, 60% to 80% are singletons. The material sequenced was CD4+ T cells from blood, taken at baseline. Source of these receptors: a human donor with classical Hodgkin lymphoma.

The chain couples TRBV10-3 to TRBJ2-6, with D tentatively TRBD1 (5 bases). CDR1 is ENHRY and CDR2 is SYGVKD in the germline V gene. There are 15 residues in the CDR3. V shed 6 bases and J shed 0 bases, with 9 bases lying between them. CDR3 coding DNA: TGTGCCATCAGAAATCAGGGCTCTGGGGCCAACGTCCTGACTTTC. Protein sequence: CAIRNQGSGANVLTF.

The J gene is TRBJ1-5, the V gene TRBV6-1, with D uncertain. With 2 bases removed from V and 2 bases from J, the gap between germline ends came to 13 bases. Germline V gene lookup returns CDR1 MNHNS and CDR2 SASEGT. The CDR3 runs to 16 residues. DNA for the CDR3: TGTGCCAGCAGTGAACCGGGGATTCTTGGCAATCAGCCCCAGCATTTT. It translates to CASSEPGILGNQPQHF.

The chain has TRBV6-5 and TRBJ2-7, with D unresolved. Germline V CDR1 and CDR2: MNHEY, SVGAGI. Trimming took 5 bases from V and 2 from J, leaving 13 bases between them. The length of the CDR3 is 14 residues. CDR3 in amino acids: CASSHDPLAYEQYF. The CDR3 DNA reads as TGTGCCAGCAGTCACGACCCTCTGGCCTACGAGCAGTACTTC.

The rearrangement links TRBV7-9 to TRBJ2-1, with TRBD2 identical over 14 bases. After removal of 5 bases from V and 8 bases from J, the junction contained 11 bases not matched to a gene. The CDR3 contains 17 residues. From germline, CDR1 is SEHNR and CDR2 FQNEAQ (reference sequence). Written as DNA, the CDR3 is TGTGCCAGCAGCCCCCGGACTAGCGGGAGGAAGTTGGATGAGCAGTTCTTC. Residues: CASSPRTSGRKLDEQFF.

V and J are TRBV6-1 and TRBJ2-1; 8 bases line up with TRBD2. The CDR3 is 14 residues long. CDR1 MNHNS and CDR2 SASEGT come from the germline V gene. The ends lost 6 bases at V and 1 base at J; junction bases unmatched: 2. The CDR3 protein is CASSREGSYNEQFF. The DNA of the CDR3 is TGTGCCAGCAGCCGGGAGGGATCCTACAATGAGCAGTTCTTC.

This chain connects TRBV28 to TRBJ1-2, with a weak D call TRBD1 (6 bases). V gave up 2 bases and J gave up 2 bases, with 6 bases separating them. Germline CDR1 MDHEN, CDR2 SYDVKM. This CDR3 comprises 13 residues. CDR3 amino acids: CASSLTGNYGYTF. CDR3 sequence (DNA): TGTGCCAGCAGTTTAACAGGGAACTATGGCTACACCTTC.

The rearrangement joins TRBV30 to TRBJ2-5; D is unresolved. This CDR3 spans 13 amino acids. V was trimmed by 1 base and J by 8 bases, leaving 14 bases between them. Germline V gene sequence: CDR1 GTSNPN, CDR2 SVGIG (reference sequence). CDR3 sequence reads: CAWSETARVTQYF. The CDR3 DNA follows: TGTGCCTGGAGTGAAACCGCTAGGGTTACCCAGTACTTC.

A remark on this clone: The same CDR3 is also encoded by other DNA sequences in this sample. This chain joins TRBV2 and TRBJ2-3; 9 bases line up with TRBD2. The CDR3 runs 17 residues. Trimming cost V 2 bases and J 2 bases; bases outside gene matches: 8. The germline V gene encodes CDR1 SNHLY and CDR2 FYNNEI. The CDR3 DNA follows: TGTGCCAGCAGTGAAAGATTAGCGGGAGACTTCACAGATACGCAGTATTTT. This sequence encodes CASSERLAGDFTDTQYF.

CDR3 amino acids: CASSQERSGQSYF. For the CDR3, the DNA is TGCGCCAGCAGCCAAGAGAGGTCGGGACAGTCGTACTTC. The chain links TRBV4-1 to TRBJ2-7; 7 bases are a match to TRBD1. The germline gives CDR1 MGHRA, CDR2 YSYEKL. CDR3 length: 13 amino acids. Trimming cost V 0 bases and J 12 bases; bases outside gene matches: 8.

The table lists this clone with a count of one. The chain couples TRBV7-2 to TRBJ2-7; D gene uncertain. The CDR3 has 15 amino acids. V dropped 1 base and J dropped 2 bases, with 12 bases sitting between them. In germline, CDR1 is SGHTA, CDR2 FQGNSA. CDR3: CASSLGRQEPYEQYF. Written as DNA, the CDR3 is TGTGCCAGCAGCTTAGGGCGACAAGAACCCTACGAGCAGTACTTC.

This clone has only a few counts. The chain uses TRBV18 and TRBJ1-2; 7 bases are a match to TRBD1. The length of the CDR3 is 14 residues. The V gene end was trimmed by 3 bases and the J gene end by 2 bases; junction bases not matched to a gene: 3. The germline V gene has CDR1 KGHSH and CDR2 LQKENI. The CDR3 sequence: CASSPGTDNYGYTF. The CDR3 bases are TGTGCCAGCTCACCCGGGACAGACAACTATGGCTACACCTTC.

The chain employs TRBV7-9 and TRBJ2-2; 9 bases align to TRBD1. V dropped 5 bases and J dropped 1; count of bases not matched to a gene: 2. Germline V gene data show CDR1 as SEHNR and CDR2 as FQNEAQ (reference sequence). The length of the CDR3 is 15 residues. The CDR3 protein is CASSVGQGNTGELFF. DNA for the CDR3: TGTGCCAGCAGCGTGGGACAGGGGAACACCGGGGAGCTGTTTTTT.

This clone was seen more than once but under ten times. This sequence joins TRBV14 and TRBJ1-3; D gene unclear. CDR3 length: 13 residues. The ends were cut back, 1 base at V and 3 bases at J, with 4 bases in the middle. Germline-derived CDR1 and CDR2 are SGHDN and FVKESK. CDR3 residues: CASSQGLGNTIYF. CDR3 coding DNA: TGTGCCAGCAGCCAAGGTCTTGGAAACACCATATATTTT.

This chain connects TRBV19 to TRBJ2-5; 10 positions agree with TRBD1. The CDR3 length is 14 residues. V was pared by 8 bases and J by 5 bases, with 8 bases of the junction left unmatched. Germline V CDR1 and CDR2: LNHDA, SQIVND (reference sequence). The CDR3: CASRDRGRGETQYF. CDR3 nucleotides: TGTGCCAGTCGGGACAGGGGTCGGGGCGAGACCCAGTACTTC.

This clone has just a few counts. The chain joins TRBV5-1 to TRBJ1-3, with D hard to call. CDR3 length equals 17 residues. V shed 0 bases and J shed 0 bases, with 13 bases lying between them. The germline V gene encodes CDR1 SGHRS and CDR2 YFSETQ. The CDR3 loop reads CASSLGADITSGNTIYF. The DNA of the CDR3 is TGCGCCAGCAGCTTGGGGGCCGACATCACCTCTGGAAACACCATATATTTT.

The chain is built from TRBV11-1 and TRBJ1-1; 8 nucleotides line up with TRBD1. Per the germline V gene, CDR1 is SGHAT and CDR2 is FQDESV (reference sequence). The CDR3 contains 14 residues. The V and J ends lost 4 bases and 5 bases, in that order; junction bases with no gene match: 6. The CDR3 nucleotides read TGTGCCAGCAGCTCGTCAGGGGGCGAAACTGAAGCTTTCTTT. It yields the protein CASSSSGGETEAFF.

The J gene is TRBJ1-2, the V gene TRBV5-5; TRBD1 aligns across 9 bases. Germline CDR1 SGHKS, CDR2 YYEKEE (reference sequence). This CDR3 region has 15 residues. Losses at the gene ends were 3 bases for V and 6 bases for J; bases not matched to a gene: 9. CDR3 sequence (DNA): TGTGCCAGCAGCTCCGCCGGGACAGGGTCTAATGGCTACACCTTC. Encoded protein: CASSSAGTGSNGYTF.

This chain links TRBV2 with TRBJ1-2; 8 nucleotides match TRBD1. The V segment lost 6 bases and the J segment 5 bases; nucleotides outside the gene matches: 5. This CDR3 spans 13 amino acids. Germline values: CDR1 SNHLY, CDR2 FYNNEI. CDR3 loop: CASRGQDPYGYTF. DNA for the CDR3: TGTGCCAGCAGGGGACAGGACCCTTATGGCTACACCTTC.

J is TRBJ1-2 and V is TRBV5-1, with D tentatively TRBD1 (5 bases). This CDR3 has 13 amino acids. Trimming took off 2 bases at V and 6 bases at J, with 11 bases between the two ends. CDR1 is SGHRS and CDR2 is YFSETQ in the germline V gene. In DNA, the CDR3 is TGCGCCAGCAGCTTCTGGGGGGGAAATGGCTACACCTTC. As protein: CASSFWGGNGYTF.

This chain joins TRBV5-4 and TRBJ1-1, with D uncertain. V gave up 0 bases and J gave up 2 bases, with 11 bases separating them. This CDR3 region has 15 residues. Germline V gives CDR1 SGHNT, CDR2 YYREEE (reference sequence). CDR3 region: CASSLGMRANTEAFF. The CDR3 nucleotides read TGTGCCAGCAGCTTGGGGATGAGGGCCAACACTGAAGCTTTCTTT.

The CDR3 sequence is CASSPPLGERAFF. CDR3 nucleotide sequence: TGTGCCAGCAGTCCACCTTTGGGGGAACGCGCTTTCTTT. The rearrangement uses TRBV27 and TRBJ1-1, with D perhaps TRBD1 (5 bases). This CDR3 is built from 13 residues. Germline loops: CDR1 MNHEY, CDR2 SMNVEV (reference sequence). The V and J ends lost 5 bases and 11 bases respectively, with 18 bases between them.

This rearrangement joins TRBV27 to TRBJ1-1; TRBD1 matches 7 bases. CDR1 and CDR2 (germline): MNHEY, SMNVEV (reference sequence). Trimming removed 4 bases from V and 2 bases from J; junction bases left unmatched: 1. This CDR3 is 13 amino acids long. DNA for the CDR3: TGTGCCAGCAGTTACAGGGGTAACACTGAAGCTTTCTTT. Encoded protein: CASSYRGNTEAFF.

The chain employs TRBV7-2 and TRBJ2-1, with a possible D match to TRBD2 (6 bases). With 4 bases removed from V and 11 bases from J, the gap between germline ends came to 18 bases. There are 14 residues in the CDR3. CDR1 is SGHTA and CDR2 is FQGNSA in the germline V gene. The DNA for the CDR3 is TGTGCCAGCAGCTCCGCGGGGTCCGGGGGAAAGCAGTTCTTC. Translating it yields CASSSAGSGGKQFF.

The chain is built from TRBV18 and TRBJ2-5, with a tentative D call TRBD2 (7 bases). The CDR3 spans 17 residues. Germline V lookup: CDR1 KGHSH, CDR2 LQKENI. With 4 bases removed from V and 1 base from J, the gap between germline ends came to 19 bases. CDR3 amino acids: CASSLRGASGIQETQYF. CDR3 DNA sequence: TGTGCCAGCTCACTCAGGGGCGCTAGCGGCATCCAAGAGACCCAGTACTTC.

The chain has TRBV28 and TRBJ2-7, with unresolved D. The CDR3 runs to 11 residues. Germline V lookup: CDR1 MDHEN, CDR2 SYDVKM. The V end was cut by 5 bases, the J end by 3 bases, with 5 bases between. The CDR3 sequence: CASSIYYEQYF. CDR3 nucleotides: TGTGCCAGCAGTATCTACTACGAGCAGTACTTC.

This clone has more than one count but fewer than ten. The chain joins TRBV30 to TRBJ1-5; D is ambiguous. Germline V gene data show CDR1 as GTSNPN and CDR2 as SVGIG (reference sequence). The CDR3 is made up of 14 amino acids. V was clipped by 3 bases and J by 1 base, with 10 bases between them. CDR3 sequence (DNA): TGTGCCTGGAGAGGTGAACCCAGCAATCAGCCCCAGCATTTT. Amino acid sequence: CAWRGEPSNQPQHF.

V and J are TRBV9 and TRBJ2-1; 9 bases align to TRBD2. Germline CDR1 reads SGDLS; CDR2 reads YYNGEE. The CDR3 is made up of 15 amino acids. V gave up 3 bases and J gave up 2 bases; unmatched junction bases: 3. CDR3 sequence: CASSGGGRAYNEQFF. The DNA for the CDR3 is TGTGCCAGCAGCGGAGGCGGGAGGGCCTACAATGAGCAGTTCTTC.

This clone appeared once. The rearrangement links TRBV7-6 to TRBJ2-2; the D gene is possibly TRBD2 (6 bases). This CDR3 contains 16 residues. Per germline, CDR1 SGHVS and CDR2 FNYEAQ. The V end was cut by 2 bases, the J end by 0 bases, with 10 bases between. CDR3 DNA: TGTGCCAGCAGCTTAAATGGCGGGACGAACACCGGGGAGCTGTTTTTT. Translating it yields CASSLNGGTNTGELFF. Combining the CDR3 with reference TRBV7-6 and TRBJ2-2 gives the whole variable domain GAGVSQSPRYKVTKRGQDVALRCDPISGHVSLYWYRQALGQGPEFLTYFNYEAQQDKSGLPNDRFSAERPEGSISTLTIQRTEQRDSAMYRCASSLNGGTNTGELFFGEGSRLTVL.

The chain has TRBV5-1 and TRBJ2-3; the match to TRBD2 covers 9 bases. The CDR3 has 15 residues. Trimming cost V 2 bases and J 4 bases; bases outside gene matches: 5. Germline loops: CDR1 SGHRS, CDR2 YFSETQ. CDR3 nucleotide sequence: TGCGCCAGCAGCTTTTCGGGACTAGCCCCAGATACGCAGTATTTT. Its protein product is CASSFSGLAPDTQYF.